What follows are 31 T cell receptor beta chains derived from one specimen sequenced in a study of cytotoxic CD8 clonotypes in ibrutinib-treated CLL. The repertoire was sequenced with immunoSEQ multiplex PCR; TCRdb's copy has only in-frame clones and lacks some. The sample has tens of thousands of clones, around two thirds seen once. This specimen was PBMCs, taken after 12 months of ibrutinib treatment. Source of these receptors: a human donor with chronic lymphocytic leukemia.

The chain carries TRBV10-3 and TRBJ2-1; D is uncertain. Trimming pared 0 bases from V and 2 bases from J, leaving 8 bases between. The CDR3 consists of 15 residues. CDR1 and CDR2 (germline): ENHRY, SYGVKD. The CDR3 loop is CAISESSGAYNEQFF. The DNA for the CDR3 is TGTGCCATCAGTGAGTCGTCAGGAGCCTACAATGAGCAGTTCTTC.

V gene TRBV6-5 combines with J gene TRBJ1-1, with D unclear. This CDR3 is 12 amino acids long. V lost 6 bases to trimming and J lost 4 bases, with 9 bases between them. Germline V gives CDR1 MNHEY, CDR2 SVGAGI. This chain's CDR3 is CASSRGVTEAFF. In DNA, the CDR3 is TGTGCCAGCAGCCGGGGTGTCACTGAAGCTTTCTTT.

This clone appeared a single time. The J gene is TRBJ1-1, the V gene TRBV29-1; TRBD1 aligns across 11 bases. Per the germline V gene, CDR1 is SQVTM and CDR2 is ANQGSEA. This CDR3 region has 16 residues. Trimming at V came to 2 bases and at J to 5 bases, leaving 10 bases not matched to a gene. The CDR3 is CSVEFVRDRGITEAFF. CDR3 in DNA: TGCAGCGTTGAATTTGTCCGGGACAGGGGGATTACTGAAGCTTTCTTT.

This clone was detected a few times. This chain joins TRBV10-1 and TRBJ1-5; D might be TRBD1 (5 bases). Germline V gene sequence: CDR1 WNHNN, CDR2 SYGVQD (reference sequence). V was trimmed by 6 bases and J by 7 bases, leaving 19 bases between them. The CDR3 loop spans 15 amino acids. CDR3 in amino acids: CASSVQGGFKQPQHF. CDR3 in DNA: TGCGCCAGCAGCGTTCAGGGTGGGTTTAAACAGCCCCAGCATTTT.

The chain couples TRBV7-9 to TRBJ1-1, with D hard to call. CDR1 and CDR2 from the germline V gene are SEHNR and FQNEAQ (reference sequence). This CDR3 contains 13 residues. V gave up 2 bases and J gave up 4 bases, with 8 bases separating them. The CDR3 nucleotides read TGTGCCAGCAGCTTAAGCGGCGGCACTGAAGCTTTCTTT. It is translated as CASSLSGGTEAFF.

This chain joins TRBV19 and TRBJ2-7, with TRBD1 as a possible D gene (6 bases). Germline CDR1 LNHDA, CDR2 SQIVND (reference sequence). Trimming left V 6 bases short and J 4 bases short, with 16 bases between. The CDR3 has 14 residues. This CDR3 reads CASRTGHSFYEQYF. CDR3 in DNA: TGTGCCAGTAGAACGGGACATTCTTTTTACGAGCAGTACTTC.

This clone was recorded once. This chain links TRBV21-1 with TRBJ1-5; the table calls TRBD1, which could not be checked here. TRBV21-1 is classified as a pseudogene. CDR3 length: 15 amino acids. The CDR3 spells CASSFPGQGFRPQHF. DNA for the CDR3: TGTGCCAGCAGCTTCCCGGGACAGGGGTTCCGGCCCCAGCATTTT.

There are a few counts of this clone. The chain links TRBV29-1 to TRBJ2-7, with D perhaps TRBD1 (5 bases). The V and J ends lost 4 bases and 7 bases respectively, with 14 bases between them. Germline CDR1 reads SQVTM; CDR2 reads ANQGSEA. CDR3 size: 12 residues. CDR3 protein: CSVVQGMREQYF. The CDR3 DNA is TGCAGCGTTGTTCAGGGAATGAGGGAGCAGTACTTC.

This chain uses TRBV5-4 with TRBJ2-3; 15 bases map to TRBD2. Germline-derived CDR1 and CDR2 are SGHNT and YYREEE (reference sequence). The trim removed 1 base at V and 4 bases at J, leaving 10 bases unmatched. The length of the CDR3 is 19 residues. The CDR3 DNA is TGTGCCAGCAGCTTGAAAGGACTAGCGGGGGGGCGAGGAGCAGATACGCAGTATTTT. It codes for CASSLKGLAGGRGADTQYF.

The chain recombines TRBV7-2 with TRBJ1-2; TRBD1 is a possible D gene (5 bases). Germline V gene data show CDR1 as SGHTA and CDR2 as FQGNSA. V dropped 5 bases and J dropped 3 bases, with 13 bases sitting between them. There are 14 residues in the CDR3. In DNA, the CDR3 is TGTGCCAGCAGCCCTGGGGGACGGGACTATGGCTACACCTTC. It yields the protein CASSPGGRDYGYTF.

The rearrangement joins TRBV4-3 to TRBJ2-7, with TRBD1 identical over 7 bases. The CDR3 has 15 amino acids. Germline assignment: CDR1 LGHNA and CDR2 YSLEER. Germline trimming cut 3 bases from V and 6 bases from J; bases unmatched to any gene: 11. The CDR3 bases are TGCGCCAGCAGCCACACTAATACAGGGGCGCTCGAGCAGTACTTC. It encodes CASSHTNTGALEQYF.

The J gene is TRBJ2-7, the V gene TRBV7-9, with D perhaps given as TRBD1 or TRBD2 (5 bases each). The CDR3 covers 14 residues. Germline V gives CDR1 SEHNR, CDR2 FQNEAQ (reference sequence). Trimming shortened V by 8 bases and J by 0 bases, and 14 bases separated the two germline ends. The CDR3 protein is CASVGDGASYEQYF. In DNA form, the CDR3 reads TGTGCCAGCGTCGGGGATGGGGCCTCCTACGAGCAGTACTTC. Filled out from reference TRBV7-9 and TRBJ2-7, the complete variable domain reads DTGVSQNPRHKITKRGQNVTFRCDPISEHNRLYWYRQTLGQGPEFLTYFQNEAQLEKSRLLSDRFSAERPKGSFSTLEIQRTEQGDSAMYLCASVGDGASYEQYFGPGTRLTVT.

The CDR3 here is CASSPGAEPQHF. The CDR3 DNA is TGTGCCAGCTCACCAGGGGCTGAGCCCCAGCATTTT. The chain joins TRBV18 to TRBJ1-5; maybe TRBD1 (5 bases). The germline CDR1 and CDR2 sequences are KGHSH and LQKENI. CDR3 length: 12 residues. Trimming pared 2 bases from V and 8 bases from J, leaving 7 bases between.

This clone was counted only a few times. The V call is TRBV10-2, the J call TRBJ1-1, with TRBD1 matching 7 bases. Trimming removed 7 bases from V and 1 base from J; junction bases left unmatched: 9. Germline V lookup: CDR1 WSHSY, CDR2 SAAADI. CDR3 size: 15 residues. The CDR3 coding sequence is TGCGCCAGCAAGGCCTGGGACAGCCCGAACACTGAAGCTTTCTTT. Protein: CASKAWDSPNTEAFF.

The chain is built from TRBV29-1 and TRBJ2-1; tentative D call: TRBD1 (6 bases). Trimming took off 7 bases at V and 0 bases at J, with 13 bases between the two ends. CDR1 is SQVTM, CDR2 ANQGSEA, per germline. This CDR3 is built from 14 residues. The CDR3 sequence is CSADDRLSYNEQFF. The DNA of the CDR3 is TGCAGCGCTGACGACAGGCTCTCCTACAATGAGCAGTTCTTC.

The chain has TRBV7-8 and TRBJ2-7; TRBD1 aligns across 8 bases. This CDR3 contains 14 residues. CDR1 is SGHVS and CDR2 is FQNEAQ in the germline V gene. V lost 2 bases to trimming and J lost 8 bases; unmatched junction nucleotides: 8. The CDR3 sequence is CASSLRGQVLKQYF. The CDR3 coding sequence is TGTGCCAGCAGCTTAAGGGGACAGGTGCTAAAGCAGTACTTC.

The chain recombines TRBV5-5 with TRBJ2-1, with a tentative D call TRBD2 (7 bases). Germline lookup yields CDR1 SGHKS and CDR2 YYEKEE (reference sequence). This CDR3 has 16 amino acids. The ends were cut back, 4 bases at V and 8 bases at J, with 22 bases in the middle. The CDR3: CASSGSGPRGLHEQFF. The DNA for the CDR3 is TGTGCCAGCAGCGGGTCAGGACCGCGGGGGCTCCATGAGCAGTTCTTC. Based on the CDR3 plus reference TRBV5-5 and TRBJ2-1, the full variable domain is DAGVTQSPTHLIKTRGQQVTLRCSPISGHKSVSWYQQVLGQGPQFIFQYYEKEERGRGNFPDRFSARQFPNYSSELNVNALLLGDSALYLCASSGSGPRGLHEQFFGPGTRLTVL.

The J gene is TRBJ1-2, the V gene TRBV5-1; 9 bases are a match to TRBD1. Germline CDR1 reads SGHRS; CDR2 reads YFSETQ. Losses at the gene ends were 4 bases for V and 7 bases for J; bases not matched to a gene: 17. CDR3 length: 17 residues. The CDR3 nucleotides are TGCGCCAGCAGCACCTCCGGGACAGGGCGGGATTCGCGTGGCTACACCTTC. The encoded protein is CASSTSGTGRDSRGYTF.

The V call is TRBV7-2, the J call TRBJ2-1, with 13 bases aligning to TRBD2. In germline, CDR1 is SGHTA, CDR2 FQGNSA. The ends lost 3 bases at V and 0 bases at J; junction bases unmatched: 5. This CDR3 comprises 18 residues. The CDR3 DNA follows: TGTGCCAGCAGCTTCGGACTAGCGGGGGTCCTCTCCTACAATGAGCAGTTCTTC. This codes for CASSFGLAGVLSYNEQFF.

The CDR3 reads CAWRGGTQGNTIYF. The CDR3 nucleotides are TGTGCCTGGAGGGGCGGGACACAAGGAAACACCATATATTTT. This chain connects TRBV30 to TRBJ1-3; D possibly corresponds to TRBD1 (6 bases). Trimming removed 3 bases at V and 4 bases at J, with 13 bases between. The CDR3 runs to 14 residues. Germline assignment: CDR1 GTSNPN and CDR2 SVGIG (reference sequence).

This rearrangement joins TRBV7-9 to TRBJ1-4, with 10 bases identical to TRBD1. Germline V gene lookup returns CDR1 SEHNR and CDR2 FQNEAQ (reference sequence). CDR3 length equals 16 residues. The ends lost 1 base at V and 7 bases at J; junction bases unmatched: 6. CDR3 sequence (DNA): TGTGCCAGCAGCTTAGGGCACCGGGACAGGGGTGAAAAACTGTTTTTT. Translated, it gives CASSLGHRDRGEKLFF.

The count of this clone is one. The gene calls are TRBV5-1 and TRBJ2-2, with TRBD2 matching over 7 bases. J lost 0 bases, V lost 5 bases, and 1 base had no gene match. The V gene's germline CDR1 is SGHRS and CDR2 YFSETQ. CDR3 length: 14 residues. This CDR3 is CASRRGSNTGELFF. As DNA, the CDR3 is TGCGCCAGCAGGCGGGGGTCGAACACCGGGGAGCTGTTTTTT.

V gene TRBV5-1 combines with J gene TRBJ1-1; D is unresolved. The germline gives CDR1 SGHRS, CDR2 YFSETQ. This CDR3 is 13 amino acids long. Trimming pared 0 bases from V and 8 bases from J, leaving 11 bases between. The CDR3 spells CASSLGVIGEAFF. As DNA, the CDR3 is TGCGCCAGCAGCTTGGGGGTCATCGGGGAAGCTTTCTTT.

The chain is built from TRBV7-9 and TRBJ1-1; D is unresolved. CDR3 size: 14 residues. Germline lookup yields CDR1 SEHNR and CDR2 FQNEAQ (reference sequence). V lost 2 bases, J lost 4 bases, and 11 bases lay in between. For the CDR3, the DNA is TGTGCCAGCAGCTTAAGGGAGTTGGGCACTGAAGCTTTCTTT. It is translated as CASSLRELGTEAFF.

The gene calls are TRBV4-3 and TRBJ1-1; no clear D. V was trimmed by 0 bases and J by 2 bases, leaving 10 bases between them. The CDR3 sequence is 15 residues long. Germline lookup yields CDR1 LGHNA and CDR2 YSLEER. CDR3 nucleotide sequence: TGCGCCAGCAGCCAAGATTTGCACCCAAACACTGAAGCTTTCTTT. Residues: CASSQDLHPNTEAFF.

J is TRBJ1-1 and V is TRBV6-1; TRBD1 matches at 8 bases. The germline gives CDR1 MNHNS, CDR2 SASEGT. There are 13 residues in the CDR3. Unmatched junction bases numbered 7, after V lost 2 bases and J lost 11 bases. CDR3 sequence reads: CASSESQGAVAFF. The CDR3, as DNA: TGTGCCAGCAGTGAATCTCAGGGGGCGGTGGCTTTCTTT.

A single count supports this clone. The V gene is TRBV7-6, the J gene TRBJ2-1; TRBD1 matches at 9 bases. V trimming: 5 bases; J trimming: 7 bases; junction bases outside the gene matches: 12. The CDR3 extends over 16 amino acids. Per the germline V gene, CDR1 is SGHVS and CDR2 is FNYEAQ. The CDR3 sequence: CASSPRDRAYRNEQFF. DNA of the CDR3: TGTGCCAGCAGCCCGCGGGACAGGGCCTACCGGAATGAGCAGTTCTTC.

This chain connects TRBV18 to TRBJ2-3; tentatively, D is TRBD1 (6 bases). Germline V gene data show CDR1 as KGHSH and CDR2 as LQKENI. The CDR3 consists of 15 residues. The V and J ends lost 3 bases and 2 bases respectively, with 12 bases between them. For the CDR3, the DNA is TGTGCCAGCTCACCTACACAGGGAAACACAGATACGCAGTATTTT. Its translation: CASSPTQGNTDTQYF.

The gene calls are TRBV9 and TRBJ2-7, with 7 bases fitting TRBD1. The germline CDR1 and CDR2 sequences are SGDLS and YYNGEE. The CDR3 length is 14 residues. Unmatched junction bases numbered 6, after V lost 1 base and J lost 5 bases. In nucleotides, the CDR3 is TGTGCCAGCAGCGTATATCCCGACAGGGACGAGCAGTACTTC. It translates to CASSVYPDRDEQYF.

The CDR3 DNA reads TGTGCCAGCACCCCAACCGCGATATCCGGGGAGCTGTTTTTT. Its protein is CASTPTAISGELFF. The chain carries TRBV7-8 and TRBJ2-2; no reliable D call. Between the trimmed V and J ends, which lost 7 bases and 6 bases, there was a span of 15 bases. Germline CDR1 SGHVS, CDR2 FQNEAQ. The CDR3 is 14 residues long.

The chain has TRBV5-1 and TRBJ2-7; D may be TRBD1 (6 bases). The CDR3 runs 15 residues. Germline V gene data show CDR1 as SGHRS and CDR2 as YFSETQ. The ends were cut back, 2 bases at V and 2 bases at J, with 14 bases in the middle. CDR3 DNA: TGCGCCAGCAGCTTAGCACAGGGACCCACCTACGAGCAGTACTTC. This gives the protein CASSLAQGPTYEQYF.